Shown below are 7 T cell receptor beta chains from a single sample sequenced in a study of identical twins. TCRdb re-analysed the 5' RACE reads in MiXCR, keeping a single row per CDR3 protein. Here the sample spans a few hundred thousand distinct CDR3 sequences, approximately 9.6% being singletons. A further study also used this sample, focusing on yellow fever vaccine responses in identical twins.

The sequencing input was PBMCs. Receptors were obtained from a woman younger than 35 in good health.

This chain joins TRBV7-2 and TRBJ1-1; 8 bases fit TRBD1. Per the germline V gene, CDR1 is SGHTA and CDR2 is FQGNSA. The J segment lost 0 bases and the V segment lost 0 bases, leaving 6 bases of the junction unmatched. This CDR3 is 17 amino acids long. The chain's CDR3 is CASSLALGTGMNTEAFF. DNA for the CDR3: TGTGCCAGCAGCTTAGCGCTTGGGACAGGAATGAACACTGAAGCTTTCTTT.

This clonotype appeared many times. The chain employs TRBV9 and TRBJ2-1, with 9 bases fitting TRBD2. V dropped 0 bases and J dropped 3; count of bases not matched to a gene: 7. CDR3 size: 17 residues. CDR1 is SGDLS, CDR2 YYNGEE, per germline. CDR3 region: CASSVAAGGPLYNEQFF. As DNA, the CDR3 is TGTGCCAGCAGCGTAGCGGCGGGAGGGCCCCTCTACAATGAGCAGTTCTTC. The variable domain in full, completed from reference TRBV9 and TRBJ2-1, reads DSGVTQTPKHLITATGQRVTLRCSPRSGDLSVYWYQQSLDQGLQFLIQYYNGEERAKGNILERFSAQQFPDLHSELNLSSLELGDSALYFCASSVAAGGPLYNEQFFGPGTRLTVL.

This clonotype was picked up many times. The CDR3 bases are TGTGCCAGCAGCAAGCAGGGGTTTGGCTACACCTTC. This gives the protein CASSKQGFGYTF. V gene TRBV7-8 combines with J gene TRBJ1-2; D is possibly TRBD1 (6 bases). The CDR3 totals 12 residues. Germline V gene lookup returns CDR1 SGHVS and CDR2 FQNEAQ. V dropped 5 bases and J dropped 7 bases, with 11 bases sitting between them.

This clonotype has just a few counts. This rearrangement joins TRBV11-2 to TRBJ2-5, with TRBD1 as a possible D gene (6 bases). V was cut by 5 bases and J by 5 bases, with 15 bases left in between. This CDR3 is 14 amino acids long. The germline CDR1 and CDR2 sequences are SGHAT and FQNNGV. The CDR3 loop is CASSRTGFTETQYF. The CDR3 DNA follows: TGTGCCAGCAGCCGCACAGGGTTCACGGAGACCCAGTACTTC.

The sample holds many counts of this clonotype. The rearrangement links TRBV7-3 to TRBJ2-1, with TRBD1 matching 10 bases. Per the germline V gene, CDR1 is SGHTA and CDR2 is FQGTGA. The CDR3 covers 14 residues. J lost 10 bases, V lost 6 bases, and 9 bases had no gene match. The CDR3 spells CASRSGTGDWEQFF. The CDR3 bases are TGTGCCAGCAGGTCCGGGACAGGGGACTGGGAGCAGTTCTTC.

This clonotype was observed at least ten times. This chain uses TRBV27 with TRBJ2-2; D is perhaps TRBD1 (5 bases). CDR1 is MNHEY and CDR2 is SMNVEV in the germline V gene (reference sequence). V lost 5 bases to trimming and J lost 1 base, with 8 bases between them. The CDR3 extends over 14 amino acids. The CDR3 DNA reads as TGTGCCAGCAGTGGGGCAGAGAACACCGGGGAGCTGTTTTTT. This codes for CASSGAENTGELFF.

This clonotype showed up many times. V usage is TRBV5-5 and J usage is TRBJ2-3, with 10 bases lining up with TRBD2. Germline trimming cut 3 bases from V and 0 bases from J; bases unmatched to any gene: 7. The CDR3 has 17 residues. CDR1 is SGHKS and CDR2 is YYEKEE in the germline V gene (reference sequence). CDR3 nucleotide sequence: TGTGCCAGCAGCTACAGGCTAGCGGGAGCCAGCACAGATACGCAGTATTTT. It specifies CASSYRLAGASTDTQYF.